This TCR beta chain was identified in a study of T cell repertoires in cytomegalovirus infection. As for the study in general: From public TCR beta signatures came an indication of both CMV infection and matching HLA type.

The V and J ends lost 0 bases and 3 bases respectively, with 9 bases between them. This CDR3 comprises 14 residues. Germline V CDR1 and CDR2: SGHTA, FQGNSA. The study, taken as a whole, reports: Within the response measured ex vivo, HLA-C-restricted CMV-specific TCR beta clonotypes were dominant.

This clonotype occurred many times. Its target is unknown. TCRdb reprocessed the reads with MiXCR, giving one entry per CDR3 protein. In the table there are 250,000 to 300,000 distinct CDR3 sequences, roughly 10% of which are singletons. The sample consisted of PBMCs. The V gene is TRBV7-2, the J gene TRBJ2-7; D is possibly TRBD2 (6 bases). This sequence originates from a human donor in good health (CMV status not recorded). Some clones in this sample may be carry-over from other donors' samples. In nucleotides, the CDR3 is TGTGCCAGCAGCTTAGCGCACGGGAGCTACGAGCAGTACTTC. Its protein product is CASSLAHGSYEQYF.